The next 19 T cell receptor beta chains were all read from a single sample in a study of identical twins. TCRdb ran MiXCR on the 5' RACE reads and lists one entry per CDR3 protein. This repertoire shows hundreds of thousands of distinct CDR3 sequences, 6.1% found once; its top ten account for 1.5% to 2%. Sequences were obtained from naive T cells sorted from blood. The receptors here all came from a man aged 18 to 30 in good health.

V usage is TRBV24-1 and J usage is TRBJ2-1, with D uncertain. Germline-derived CDR1 and CDR2 are KGHDR and SFDVKD. Trimming took off 0 bases at V and 12 bases at J, with 5 bases between the two ends. This CDR3 contains 11 residues. The CDR3, as DNA: TGTGCCACCAGTGATTTGGACCGGCAGTTCTTC. Translated: CATSDLDRQFF.

This clonotype was picked up many times. The rearrangement uses TRBV20-1 and TRBJ2-3; TRBD2 agrees at 11 bases. This CDR3 contains 15 residues. After removal of 5 bases from V and 2 bases from J, the junction contained 6 bases not matched to a gene. CDR1 and CDR2 from the germline V gene are DFQATT and SNEGSKA (reference sequence). CDR3 sequence (DNA): TGCAGTGCTTCTCGACTAGCGGGGCCCACAGATACGCAGTATTTT. Protein product: CSASRLAGPTDTQYF.

The chain links TRBV28 to TRBJ2-5, with 9 bases fitting TRBD2. Per germline, CDR1 MDHEN and CDR2 SYDVKM. The CDR3 length is 18 residues. J gave up 5 bases and V 4 bases, and 17 bases lay outside the gene matches. This CDR3 is CASSYLALLGTSRETQYF. CDR3 nucleotides: TGTGCCAGCAGTTATCTAGCTTTGCTGGGGACTAGCCGGGAGACCCAGTACTTC.

The chain links TRBV5-1 to TRBJ2-5; 8 positions match TRBD1. The length of the CDR3 is 16 residues. The J segment lost 2 bases and the V segment lost 4 bases, leaving 10 bases of the junction unmatched. Germline V gene lookup returns CDR1 SGHRS and CDR2 YFSETQ. CDR3 sequence (DNA): TGCGCCAGCAGCGCGCCCCGACAGGGGACGCAAGAGACCCAGTACTTC. Protein: CASSAPRQGTQETQYF.

This clonotype was recorded many times. This chain links TRBV29-1 with TRBJ1-4, with D perhaps TRBD1 (5 bases). Per germline, CDR1 SQVTM and CDR2 ANQGSEA. The V gene lost 5 bases and the J gene lost 7 bases, with 20 bases spanning the gap. The CDR3 totals 15 residues. The CDR3 loop is CSVLGGSGRAEKLFF. The CDR3, as DNA: TGCAGCGTTTTAGGAGGGTCAGGGCGGGCTGAAAAACTGTTTTTT. Full variable domain (outside the CDR3, taken from reference TRBV29-1 and TRBJ1-4): SAVISQKPSRDICQRGTSLTIQCQVDSQVTMMFWYRQQPGQSLTLIATANQGSEATYESGFVIDKFPISRPNLTFSTLTVSNMSPEDSSIYLCSVLGGSGRAEKLFFGSGTQLSVL.

Many counts were recorded for this clonotype. This chain links TRBV25-1 with TRBJ2-1; unclear D gene. CDR3 size: 14 residues. Germline CDR1 and CDR2: MGHDK and SYGVNS. Trimming left V 4 bases short and J 5 bases short, with 12 bases between. The CDR3 nucleotides read TGTGCCAGCAGTGTTATGGATTGGGACAATGAGCAGTTCTTC. The encoded protein is CASSVMDWDNEQFF.

This clonotype was counted many times. The genes are TRBV12-3 or TRBV12-4 and TRBJ1-2, with D maybe TRBD1 (5 bases). V dropped 6 bases and J dropped 4 bases, with 12 bases sitting between them. The CDR3 contains 13 residues. The CDR3 DNA reads TGTGCCAGCAGCGGAGCAGGGCCCTATGGCTACACCTTC. The encoded protein is CASSGAGPYGYTF.

In this sample, this clonotype turned up once. This is likely a read error, given that the CDR3 carries no conserved phenylalanine or tryptophan at its end. V gene TRBV11-2 combines with J gene TRBJ2-2, with 14 bases fitting TRBD2. Losses at the gene ends were 5 bases for V and 2 bases for J; bases not matched to a gene: 10. CDR3 length: 19 amino acids. Germline V gives CDR1 SGHAT, CDR2 FQNNGV. The CDR3 DNA reads TGTGCCAGCAGCCACACAGGACTAGCGGGAGGTGTAAACACCGGGGAGCTGTTTTAT. Translating it yields CASSHTGLAGGVNTGELFY.

The chain joins TRBV27 to TRBJ2-7; 7 nucleotides align to TRBD1. Germline lookup yields CDR1 MNHEY and CDR2 SMNVEV (reference sequence). J was trimmed by 0 bases and V by 2 bases; bases with no gene match: 10. The CDR3 consists of 17 residues. In DNA, the CDR3 is TGTGCCAGCAGTTTAAGTTGGGGCAGGGGGATCTCCTACGAGCAGTACTTC. The encoded protein is CASSLSWGRGISYEQYF.

This clonotype was seen many times. The chain joins TRBV7-2 to TRBJ1-3; TRBD1 is a possible D gene (6 bases). The CDR3 runs 16 residues. V lost 1 base to trimming and J lost 0 bases, with 10 bases between them. Germline CDR1 is SGHTA and CDR2 is FQGNSA. The CDR3 spells CASSLVGGTSGNTIYF. The CDR3 DNA sequence: TGTGCCAGCAGCTTAGTCGGGGGCACCTCTGGAAACACCATATATTTT.

The chain joins TRBV6-5 to TRBJ2-1; D might be TRBD1 or TRBD2, each matching 5 bases. Germline loops: CDR1 MNHEY, CDR2 SVGAGI. V was pared by 4 bases and J by 3 bases, with 19 bases between. This CDR3 is 17 amino acids long. CDR3 coding DNA: TGTGCCAGCAGTTGGGCCGGGGCGAAGCGCGGCTACAATGAGCAGTTCTTC. Protein: CASSWAGAKRGYNEQFF.

This clonotype was seen more than once but under ten times. This chain links TRBV5-5 with TRBJ2-7; D tentatively fits TRBD1 or TRBD2 (5 bases each). Trimming left V 0 bases short and J 6 bases short, with 16 bases between. Germline CDR1 is SGHKS and CDR2 is YYEKEE (reference sequence). The CDR3 contains 15 residues. This chain's CDR3 is CASSLDESSGLEQYV. Written as DNA, the CDR3 is TGTGCCAGCAGCTTGGATGAATCCTCGGGGCTCGAGCAGTACGTC.

Ten or more counts support this clonotype. V and J are TRBV7-2 and TRBJ1-2, with a possible D match to TRBD1 (5 bases). The germline CDR1 and CDR2 sequences are SGHTA and FQGNSA. The CDR3 loop spans 15 amino acids. Trimming removed 3 bases at V and 2 bases at J, with 13 bases between. The CDR3 DNA reads as TGTGCCAGCAGCTTTACGGGGCGGAGGAACTATGGCTACACCTTC. Translating gives CASSFTGRRNYGYTF.

This clonotype was recorded many times. The rearrangement links TRBV12-3 or TRBV12-4 to TRBJ1-1; 11 nucleotides align to TRBD1. There are 13 residues in the CDR3. Unmatched junction bases numbered 2, after V lost 6 bases and J lost 5 bases. CDR3 nucleotides: TGTGCCAGCAGAGGGGACAGGGGGACTGAAGCTTTCTTT. It codes for CASRGDRGTEAFF.

This clonotype was detected ten times or more. The genes are TRBV10-2 and TRBJ2-7; D possibly corresponds to TRBD2 (6 bases). The CDR3 has 12 residues. The V gene's germline CDR1 is WSHSY and CDR2 SAAADI. V was shortened by 10 bases and J by 3 bases, with 13 bases between the two germline ends. The CDR3 DNA reads TGCGCCACCCGGGACTCCGGCTACGAGCAGTACGTC. It encodes CATRDSGYEQYV.

This clonotype was seen many times. The chain is built from TRBV5-1 and TRBJ2-1; TRBD1 matches at 7 bases. From germline, CDR1 is SGHRS and CDR2 YFSETQ. Germline trimming cut 4 bases from V and 4 bases from J; bases unmatched to any gene: 5. The CDR3 loop spans 14 amino acids. In DNA form, the CDR3 reads TGCGCCAGCAGCACGGACAGGCGGTACAATGAGCAGTTCTTC. Its protein is CASSTDRRYNEQFF.

This clonotype has at least ten counts. This sequence joins TRBV5-1 and TRBJ2-3; D unclear. CDR1 is SGHRS, CDR2 YFSETQ, per germline. This CDR3 region has 13 residues. With 0 bases removed from V and 6 bases from J, the gap between germline ends came to 8 bases. The CDR3 DNA follows: TGCGCCAGCAGCTTGGACGTCTCGGATACGCAGTATTTT. It is translated as CASSLDVSDTQYF. Full variable domain (rest looked up from reference TRBV5-1 and TRBJ2-3): KAGVTQTPRYLIKTRGQQVTLSCSPISGHRSVSWYQQTPGQGLQFLFEYFSETQRNKGNFPGRFSGRQFSNSRSEMNVSTLELGDSALYLCASSLDVSDTQYFGPGTRLTVL.

This clonotype was seen repeatedly, ten times or more. V gene TRBV6-1 combines with J gene TRBJ1-1; 10 bases are shared with TRBD1. V was pared by 6 bases and J by 1 base, with 5 bases of the junction left unmatched. There are 15 residues in the CDR3. From germline, CDR1 is MNHNS and CDR2 SASEGT. The CDR3 sequence: CASSRQGAPNTEAFF. The CDR3 region has the DNA TGTGCCAGCAGCCGACAGGGGGCACCGAACACTGAAGCTTTCTTT.

V and J are TRBV6-1 and TRBJ2-1, with 7 bases that match TRBD2. V shed 5 bases and J 0 bases; nucleotides not matched to a gene: 7. The CDR3 is 16 residues long. CDR1 and CDR2 (germline): MNHNS, SASEGT. This CDR3 is CASSKTSSSSYNEQFF. In nucleotides, the CDR3 is TGTGCCAGCAGTAAGACTAGCTCAAGCTCCTACAATGAGCAGTTCTTC.